This is a list of T cell receptor beta chains from one sample in a study of T cells after yellow fever vaccination. From the 5' RACE reads, TCRdb called clonotypes with MiXCR, one entry per CDR3 protein. The sample shows 100,000 to 150,000 distinct CDR3 sequences, roughly 10% of them seen only once. Sequenced material: CD8+ T cells sorted from PBMCs, taken on the day of the yellow fever booster vaccination. All receptors derive from a man aged 18 to 29 who received the YFV17D yellow fever vaccine. Each CDR3 is given with its conserved first and last residue. A D gene is named only where the DNA matches it firmly. Part of the rows lack a size; the others show once, few, many or a class for expanded clones.

J gene	D gene	CDR3 length	clone size	V gene	CDR3 protein	CDR3 DNA
TRBJ2-7	TRBD1	18	many	TRBV7-6	CASSSGAGGRKKVDEQYF	TGTGCCAGCAGCTCTGGGGCAGGGGGAAGAAAAAAAGTCGACGAGCAGTACTTC
TRBJ2-7	.	15	.	TRBV5-6	CASSFWGSDPYEQYF	TGTGCCAGCAGCTTTTGGGGGTCGGATCCCTACGAGCAGTACTTC
TRBJ1-1	.	14	few	TRBV7-9	CASSPANMNTEAFF	TGTGCCAGCAGCCCGGCAAACATGAACACTGAAGCTTTCTTT
TRBJ2-1	.	10	.	TRBV28	CASHGGEQFF	TGTGCCAGCCACGGCGGGGAGCAGTTCTTC
TRBJ2-2	.	12	.	TRBV4-1	CASKWAGGELFF	TGCGCCAGCAAATGGGCGGGCGGGGAGCTGTTTTTT
TRBJ2-3	.	15	many	TRBV5-1	CASSRLQGSTDTQYF	TGCGCCAGCAGCCGATTACAGGGATCTACAGATACGCAGTATTTT
TRBJ1-1	TRBD1	15	.	TRBV7-9	CASSLKGQGNTEAFF	TGTGCCAGCAGCCTGAAGGGACAGGGTAACACTGAAGCTTTCTTT
TRBJ2-7	.	10	many	TRBV2	CASSGYEQYF	TGTGCCAGCAGTGGTTACGAGCAGTACTTC
TRBJ1-2	.	15	.	TRBV25-1	CASSGYLGVVYGYTF	TGTGCCAGCAGTGGCTATTTGGGGGTGGTCTATGGCTACACCTTC
TRBJ2-7	.	14	.	TRBV2	CASSESQGSYEQYF	TGTGCCAGCAGTGAATCCCAGGGAAGCTACGAGCAGTACTTC
TRBJ1-2	.	11	few	TRBV29-1	CSVGASNGYTF	TGCAGCGTTGGGGCGTCGAATGGCTACACCTTC
TRBJ1-3	.	17	few	TRBV4-1	CASSQRATDAVRGTIYF	TGCGCCAGCAGCCAAAGGGCCACAGACGCAGTTCGAGGCACCATATATTTT
TRBJ1-5	.	17	few	TRBV4-1	CASSQPDLGTGNQPQHF	TGCGCCAGCAGCCAACCTGATCTGGGTACGGGAAATCAGCCCCAGCATTTT
TRBJ2-6	.	18	few	TRBV29-1	CSVEIPDRYFSGANVLTF	TGCAGCGTTGAAATCCCGGACAGATACTTCTCTGGGGCCAACGTCCTGACTTTC
TRBJ1-1	.	17	.	TRBV5-1	CASSNRPGDLQGPEAFF	TGCGCCAGCAGCAATCGTCCAGGGGACCTGCAAGGGCCTGAAGCTTTCTTT
TRBJ2-1	.	15	few	TRBV11-2	CASHDPGSSYNEQFF	TGTGCCAGCCATGACCCGGGGAGCTCCTACAATGAGCAGTTCTTC
TRBJ2-2	.	13	.	TRBV20-1	CSARDLGAGELFF	TGCAGTGCTAGAGATCTAGGGGCCGGGGAGCTGTTTTTT
TRBJ1-4	TRBD1	16	.	TRBV6-5	CASSYSLQGALEKLFF	TGTGCCAGCAGTTACTCGCTTCAGGGGGCGCTTGAAAAACTGTTTTTT
TRBJ2-7	.	13	many	TRBV6-5	CASSYTVTNEQYF	TGTGCCAGCAGTTACACGGTTACCAACGAGCAGTACTTC
TRBJ2-2	.	17	.	TRBV4-1	CASSQEVTGADTGELFF	TGCGCCAGCAGCCAAGAGGTTACCGGGGCGGACACCGGGGAGCTGTTTTTT
TRBJ2-1	TRBD2	19	.	TRBV10-3	CAISGVVASGGSSYNEQFF	TGTGCCATCAGTGGAGTTGTGGCTAGCGGGGGGAGCTCCTACAATGAGCAGTTCTTC
TRBJ1-5	.	17	many	TRBV18	CASSREGQMYSNQPQHF	TGTGCCAGCTCACGGGAGGGGCAGATGTATAGCAATCAGCCCCAGCATTTT
TRBJ2-2	TRBD1	15	.	TRBV20-1	CSAMSKGQFTGELFF	TGCAGTGCTATGAGCAAGGGACAGTTCACCGGGGAGCTGTTTTTT
TRBJ2-1	TRBD2	17	.	TRBV20-1	CSARDYRAGGLIGEQFF	TGCAGTGCTAGAGATTATCGTGCGGGGGGGCTTATCGGTGAGCAGTTCTTC